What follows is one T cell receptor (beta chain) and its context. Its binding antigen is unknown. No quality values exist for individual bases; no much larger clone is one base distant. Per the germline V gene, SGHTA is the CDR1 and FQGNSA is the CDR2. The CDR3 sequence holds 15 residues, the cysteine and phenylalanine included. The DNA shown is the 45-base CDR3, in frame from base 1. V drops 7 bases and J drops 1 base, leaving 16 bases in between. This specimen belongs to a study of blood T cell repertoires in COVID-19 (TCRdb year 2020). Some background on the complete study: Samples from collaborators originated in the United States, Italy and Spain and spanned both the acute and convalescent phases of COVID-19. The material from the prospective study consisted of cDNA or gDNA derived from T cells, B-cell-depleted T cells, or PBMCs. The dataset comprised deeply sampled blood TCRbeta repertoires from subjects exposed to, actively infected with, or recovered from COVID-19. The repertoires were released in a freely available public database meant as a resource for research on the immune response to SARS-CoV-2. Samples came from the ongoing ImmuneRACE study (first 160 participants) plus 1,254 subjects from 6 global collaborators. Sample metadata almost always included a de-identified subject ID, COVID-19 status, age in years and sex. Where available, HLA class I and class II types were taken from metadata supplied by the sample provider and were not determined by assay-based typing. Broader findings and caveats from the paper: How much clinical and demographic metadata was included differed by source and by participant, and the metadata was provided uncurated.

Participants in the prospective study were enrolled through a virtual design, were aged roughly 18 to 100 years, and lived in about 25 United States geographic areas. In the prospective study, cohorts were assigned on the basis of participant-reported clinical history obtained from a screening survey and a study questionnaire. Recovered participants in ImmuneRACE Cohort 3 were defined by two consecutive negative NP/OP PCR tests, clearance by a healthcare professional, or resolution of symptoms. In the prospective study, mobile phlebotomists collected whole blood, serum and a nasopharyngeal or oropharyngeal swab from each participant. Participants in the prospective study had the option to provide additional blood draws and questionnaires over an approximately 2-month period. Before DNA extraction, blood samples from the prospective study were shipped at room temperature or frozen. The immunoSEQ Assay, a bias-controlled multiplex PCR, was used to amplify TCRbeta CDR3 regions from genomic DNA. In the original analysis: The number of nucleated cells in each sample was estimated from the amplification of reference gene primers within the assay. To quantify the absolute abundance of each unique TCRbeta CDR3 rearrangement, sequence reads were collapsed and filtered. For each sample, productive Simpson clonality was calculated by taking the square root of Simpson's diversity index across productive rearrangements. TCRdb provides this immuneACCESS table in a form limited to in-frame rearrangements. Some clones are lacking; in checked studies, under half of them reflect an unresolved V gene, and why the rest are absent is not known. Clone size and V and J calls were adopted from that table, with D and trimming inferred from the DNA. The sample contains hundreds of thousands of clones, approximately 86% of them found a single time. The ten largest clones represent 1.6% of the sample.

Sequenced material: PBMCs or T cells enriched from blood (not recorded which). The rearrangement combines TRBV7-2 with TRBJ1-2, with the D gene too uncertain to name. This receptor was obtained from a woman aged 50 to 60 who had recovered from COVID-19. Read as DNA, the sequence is TGTGCCAGCAAGGCCCAGGAACCCCTTAACTATGGCTACACCTTC. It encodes CASKAQEPLNYGYTF.